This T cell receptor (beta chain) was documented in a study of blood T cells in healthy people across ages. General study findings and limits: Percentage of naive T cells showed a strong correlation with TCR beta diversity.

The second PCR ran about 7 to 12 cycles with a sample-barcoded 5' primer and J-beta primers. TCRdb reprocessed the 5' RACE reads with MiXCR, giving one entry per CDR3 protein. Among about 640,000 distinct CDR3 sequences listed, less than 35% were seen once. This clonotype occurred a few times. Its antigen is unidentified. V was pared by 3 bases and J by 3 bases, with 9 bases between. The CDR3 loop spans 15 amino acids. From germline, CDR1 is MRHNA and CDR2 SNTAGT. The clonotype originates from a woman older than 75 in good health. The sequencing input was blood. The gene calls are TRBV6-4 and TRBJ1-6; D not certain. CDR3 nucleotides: TGTGCCAGCAGTGAAGACGGCAGCTATAATTCACCCCTCCACTTT. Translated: CASSEDGSYNSPLHF.